The entry below gives a single TCR beta chain sequence along with its context. Its target is not known. This CDR3 comprises 22 residues. This entry comes from a study of cytomegalovirus exposure and HLA in healthy donors. Study findings and constraints: Later work found that TCR association rates differed between HLA loci; DRB1 had the most and HLA-C the fewest. A later analysis associated 15,000 or so TCR beta sequences with HLA alleles at a 0.05 false discovery rate.

Vbeta (60) and Jbeta (13) primers were used in the PCR. TCRdb's copy holds only in-frame clones and misses some; the assay was immunoSEQ multiplex PCR. This sample yields about 200,000 clones, of which about 78% are seen a single time; 3.8% belongs to the top ten. The chain joins TRBV12-1 to TRBJ2-7; the D call of TRBD2 is as the table states it, not checked on the DNA. TRBV12-1 is shown as a pseudogene. The clonotype originates from a male donor in good health and CMV-seronegative. Sequenced sample: PBMCs. Written as DNA, the CDR3 is TGTGCCAGCAGCTTTGCGCAGGTGGGAGGGACTAGCGGCGGCCCCCTCTCCTACGAGCAGTACTTC. The encoded protein is CASSFAQVGGTSGGPLSYEQYF.